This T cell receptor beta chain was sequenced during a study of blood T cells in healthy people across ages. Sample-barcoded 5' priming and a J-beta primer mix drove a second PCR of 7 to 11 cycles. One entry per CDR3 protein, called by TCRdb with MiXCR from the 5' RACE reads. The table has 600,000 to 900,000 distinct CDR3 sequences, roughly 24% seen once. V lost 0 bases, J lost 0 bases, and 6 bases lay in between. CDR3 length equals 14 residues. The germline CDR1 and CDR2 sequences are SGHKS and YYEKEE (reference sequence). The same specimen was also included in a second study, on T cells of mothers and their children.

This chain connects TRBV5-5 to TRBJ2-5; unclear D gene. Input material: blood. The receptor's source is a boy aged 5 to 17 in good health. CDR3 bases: TGTGCCAGCAGCTTGGGGCATTACCAAGAGACCCAGTACTTC. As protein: CASSLGHYQETQYF.